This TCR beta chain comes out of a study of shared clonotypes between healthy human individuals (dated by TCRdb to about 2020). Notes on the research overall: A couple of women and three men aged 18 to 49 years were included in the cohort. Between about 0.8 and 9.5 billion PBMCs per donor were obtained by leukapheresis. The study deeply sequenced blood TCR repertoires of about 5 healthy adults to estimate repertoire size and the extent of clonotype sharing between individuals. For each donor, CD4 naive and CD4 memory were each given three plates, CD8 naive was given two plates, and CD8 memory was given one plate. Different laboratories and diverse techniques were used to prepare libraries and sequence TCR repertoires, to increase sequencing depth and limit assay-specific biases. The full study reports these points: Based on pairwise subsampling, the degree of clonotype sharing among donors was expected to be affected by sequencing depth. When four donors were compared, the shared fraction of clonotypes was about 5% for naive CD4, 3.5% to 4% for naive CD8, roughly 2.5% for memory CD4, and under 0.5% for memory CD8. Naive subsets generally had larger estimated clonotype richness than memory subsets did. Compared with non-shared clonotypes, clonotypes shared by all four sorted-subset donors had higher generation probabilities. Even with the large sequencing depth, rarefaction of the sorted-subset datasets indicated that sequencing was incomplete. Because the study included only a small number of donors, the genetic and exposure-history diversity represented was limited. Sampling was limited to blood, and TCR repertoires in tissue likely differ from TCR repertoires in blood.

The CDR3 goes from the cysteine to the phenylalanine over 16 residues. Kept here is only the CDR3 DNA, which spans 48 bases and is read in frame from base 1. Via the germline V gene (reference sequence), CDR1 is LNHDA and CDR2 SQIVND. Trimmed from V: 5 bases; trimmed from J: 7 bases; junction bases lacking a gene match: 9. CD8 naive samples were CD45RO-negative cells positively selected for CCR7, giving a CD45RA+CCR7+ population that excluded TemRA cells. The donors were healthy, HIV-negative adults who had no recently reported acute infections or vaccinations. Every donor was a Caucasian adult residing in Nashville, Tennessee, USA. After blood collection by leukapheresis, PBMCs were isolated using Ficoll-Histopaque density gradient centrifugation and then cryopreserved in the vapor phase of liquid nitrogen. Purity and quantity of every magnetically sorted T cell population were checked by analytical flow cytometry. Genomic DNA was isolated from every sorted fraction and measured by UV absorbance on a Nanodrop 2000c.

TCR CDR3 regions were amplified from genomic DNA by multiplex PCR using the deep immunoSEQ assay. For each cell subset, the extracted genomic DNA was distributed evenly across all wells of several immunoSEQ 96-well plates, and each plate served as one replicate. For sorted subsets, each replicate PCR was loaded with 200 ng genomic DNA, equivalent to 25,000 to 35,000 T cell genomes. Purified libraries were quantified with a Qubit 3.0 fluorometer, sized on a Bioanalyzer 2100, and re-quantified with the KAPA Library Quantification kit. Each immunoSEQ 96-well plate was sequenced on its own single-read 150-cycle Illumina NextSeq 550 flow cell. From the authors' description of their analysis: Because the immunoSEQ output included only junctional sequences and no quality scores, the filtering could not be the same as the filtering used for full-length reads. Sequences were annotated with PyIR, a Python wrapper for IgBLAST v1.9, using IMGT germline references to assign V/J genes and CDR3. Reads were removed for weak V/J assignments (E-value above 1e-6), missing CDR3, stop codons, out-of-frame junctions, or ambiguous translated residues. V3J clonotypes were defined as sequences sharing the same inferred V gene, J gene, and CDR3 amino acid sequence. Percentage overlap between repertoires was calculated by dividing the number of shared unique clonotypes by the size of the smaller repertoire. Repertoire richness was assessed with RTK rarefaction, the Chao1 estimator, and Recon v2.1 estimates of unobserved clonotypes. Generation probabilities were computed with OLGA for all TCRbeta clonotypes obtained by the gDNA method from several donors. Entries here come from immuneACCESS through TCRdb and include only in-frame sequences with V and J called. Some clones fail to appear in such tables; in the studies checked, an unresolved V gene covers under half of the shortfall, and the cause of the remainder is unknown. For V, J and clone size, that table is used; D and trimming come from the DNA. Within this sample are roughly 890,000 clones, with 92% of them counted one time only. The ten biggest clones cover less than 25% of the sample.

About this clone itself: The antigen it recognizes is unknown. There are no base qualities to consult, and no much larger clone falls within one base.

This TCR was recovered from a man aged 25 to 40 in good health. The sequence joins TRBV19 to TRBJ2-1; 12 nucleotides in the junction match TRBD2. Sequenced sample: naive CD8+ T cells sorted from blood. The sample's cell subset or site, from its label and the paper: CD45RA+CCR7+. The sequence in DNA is TGTGCCAGTAGTCCGAGCGGCACTAGCGGGAGGAATGAGCAGTTCTTC. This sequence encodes CASSPSGTSGRNEQFF.